This entry is about one TCR beta chain. Its target is not known. Germline CDR1 and CDR2: SGHRS and YFSETQ. V lost 2 bases and J lost 7; bases outside the gene matches: 4. The CDR3 length is 14 residues. This specimen belongs to a study of T-cell memory formation after mild COVID-19. Study-level results: Among clones peaking at day 37 in the second wave, SARS-CoV-2 specificity remained unconfirmed.

TCRdb analysed the 5' RACE reads with MiXCR anew, one entry per CDR3 protein. The table includes approximately 350,000 distinct CDR3 sequences, over 25% detected once. The J gene is TRBJ2-1, the V gene TRBV5-1, with TRBD2 matching 9 bases. The receptor comes from an adult woman who had mild COVID-19 (a few samples of this study predate the infection). Cell type and time point are not known. Sequencing was carried out using PBMCs or a T cell subset sorted from them (not recorded which). The CDR3 loop reads CASSFGTSSNEQFF. The CDR3 DNA reads TGCGCCAGCAGCTTTGGGACTAGCTCTAATGAGCAGTTCTTC.